This entry lists 27 T cell receptor beta chains sequenced from one sample in a study of T-cell memory formation after mild COVID-19. TCRdb passed the 5' RACE reads through MiXCR, listing each CDR3 protein once. The data hold hundreds of thousands of distinct CDR3 sequences, with around 19% observed a single time. What was sequenced was PBMCs or a T cell subset sorted from them (not recorded which). The receptors come from a young man who had mild COVID-19 (a few samples of this study predate the infection). Cell type and time point are not known.

This clonotype has only a few counts. This chain links TRBV4-3 with TRBJ2-5; D gene unclear. Germline V lookup: CDR1 LGHNA, CDR2 YSLEER. The CDR3 runs 17 residues. The V and J ends lost 0 bases and 5 bases respectively, with 19 bases between them. The CDR3 nucleotides read TGCGCCAGCAGCCAAGATTTATGGAGACGCCTGGGCGAGACCCAGTACTTC. As protein: CASSQDLWRRLGETQYF.

The V call is TRBV19, the J call TRBJ1-4; a possible D gene is TRBD1 (5 bases). CDR1 and CDR2 from the germline V gene are LNHDA and SQIVND (reference sequence). The CDR3 is 13 residues long. V lost 7 bases to trimming and J lost 4 bases, with 10 bases between them. The CDR3 DNA reads as TGTGCCAGTAACCGGGACGGTAATGAAAAACTGTTTTTT. Translated, it gives CASNRDGNEKLFF.

This clonotype turned up a few times. V and J are TRBV28 and TRBJ2-1; D is perhaps TRBD2 (7 bases). CDR1 MDHEN and CDR2 SYDVKM come from the germline V gene. This CDR3 spans 11 amino acids. Trimming stripped 8 bases from V and 10 bases from J, with 12 bases between. The CDR3 reads CASWAGAEQFF. Written as DNA, the CDR3 is TGTGCCAGCTGGGCGGGGGCCGAGCAGTTCTTC. Full variable domain (rest looked up from reference TRBV28 and TRBJ2-1): DVKVTQSSRYLVKRTGEKVFLECVQDMDHENMFWYRQDPGLGLRLIYFSYDVKMKEKGDIPEGYSVSREKKERFSLILESASTNQTSMYLCASWAGAEQFFGPGTRLTVL.

The rearrangement uses TRBV28 and TRBJ2-7; D possibly corresponds to TRBD1 (5 bases). V was clipped by 6 bases and J by 4 bases, with 19 bases between them. The CDR3 loop spans 15 amino acids. Per the germline V gene, CDR1 is MDHEN and CDR2 is SYDVKM. The CDR3 loop reads CASRSMGIGAYEQYV. CDR3 coding DNA: TGTGCCAGCAGATCAATGGGTATAGGGGCGTACGAGCAGTACGTC.

The V and J genes are TRBV12-3 or TRBV12-4 and TRBJ1-2, with D unclear. Trimming took 10 bases from V and 4 from J, leaving 13 bases between them. The CDR3 length is 12 residues. CDR3 bases: TGTGCCACCAGCAAGGCAGCCTATGGCTACACCTTC. Protein sequence: CATSKAAYGYTF.

This clonotype was counted between two and nine times. The chain's CDR3 is CASSLTSGGEQFF. As DNA, the CDR3 is TGTGCCAGCAGCTTGACCTCAGGCGGAGAGCAGTTCTTC. The chain is built from TRBV7-9 and TRBJ2-1; D unresolved. The CDR3 loop spans 13 amino acids. V lost 3 bases and J lost 10, with 13 bases in between. Germline V lookup: CDR1 SEHNR, CDR2 FQNEAQ (reference sequence).

This sequence joins TRBV15 and TRBJ2-7; D possibly corresponds to TRBD2 (5 bases). Germline V gene sequence: CDR1 LNHNV, CDR2 YYDKDF (reference sequence). The ends were cut back, 11 bases at V and 4 bases at J, with 15 bases in the middle. This CDR3 has 12 residues. The CDR3 sequence: CAPKRPGYEQYV. The CDR3, as DNA: TGTGCCCCAAAACGTCCGGGGTACGAGCAGTACGTC.

This clonotype was observed a few times. The chain couples TRBV7-3 to TRBJ2-1; TRBD1 matches at 10 bases. J lost 3 bases, V lost 4 bases, and 3 bases had no gene match. From germline, CDR1 is SGHTA and CDR2 FQGTGA. The CDR3 runs 15 residues. The CDR3 spells CASSSGTGVYNEQFF. The CDR3 bases are TGTGCCAGCAGCTCCGGGACAGGGGTCTACAATGAGCAGTTCTTC.

The chain couples TRBV6-1 to TRBJ2-7; D tentatively reads TRBD1 or TRBD2 (5 bases each). CDR1 and CDR2 (germline): MNHNS, SASEGT. This CDR3 comprises 12 residues. The CDR3: CASSERGAQQDV. The CDR3, as DNA: TGTGCCAGCAGTGAGAGAGGGGCCCAACAAGACGTC.

This clonotype has ten or more counts. The V and J genes are TRBV5-1 and TRBJ2-2, with D possibly matching TRBD1 (6 bases). V lost 0 bases and J lost 2, with 8 bases in between. The germline V gene has CDR1 SGHRS and CDR2 YFSETQ. The CDR3 runs 15 residues. The chain's CDR3 is CASSLAGANTGELFF. CDR3 DNA: TGCGCCAGCAGCTTGGCAGGGGCAAACACCGGGGAGCTGTTTTTT. Supplemented by reference TRBV5-1 and TRBJ2-2, the full variable domain reads KAGVTQTPRYLIKTRGQQVTLSCSPISGHRSVSWYQQTPGQGLQFLFEYFSETQRNKGNFPGRFSGRQFSNSRSEMNVSTLELGDSALYLCASSLAGANTGELFFGEGSRLTVL.

This clonotype was seen many times. The rearrangement links TRBV2 to TRBJ2-5; D is perhaps TRBD1 (5 bases). The CDR3 length is 14 residues. The germline V and J ends were trimmed by 8 bases and 5 bases, with 18 bases remaining between them. The germline V gene encodes CDR1 SNHLY and CDR2 FYNNEI. The CDR3 reads CASSRTTSGETQYF. CDR3 sequence (DNA): TGTGCCAGCTCAAGGACAACCTCCGGGGAGACCCAGTACTTC. The full variable domain, in which reference TRBV2 and TRBJ2-5 provide the parts outside the CDR3, is EPEVTQTPSHQVTQMGQEVILRCVPISNHLYFYWYRQILGQKVEFLVSFYNNEISEKSEIFDDQFSVERPDGSNFTLKIRSTKLEDSAMYFCASSRTTSGETQYFGPGTRLLVL.

In this sample, this clonotype turned up a few times. This chain joins TRBV5-1 and TRBJ1-2, with TRBD1 as a possible D gene (5 bases). The ends were cut back, 0 bases at V and 4 bases at J, with 10 bases in the middle. The CDR3 contains 14 residues. The germline CDR1 and CDR2 sequences are SGHRS and YFSETQ. The CDR3 here is CASSLASDSYGYTF. For the CDR3, the DNA is TGCGCCAGCAGCTTGGCCTCAGACAGCTATGGCTACACCTTC.

This clonotype was detected many times. The rearrangement links TRBV7-2 to TRBJ1-5, with D tentatively TRBD1 (6 bases). CDR3 length equals 15 residues. The V gene lost 5 bases and the J gene lost 1 base, with 12 bases spanning the gap. Per germline, CDR1 SGHTA and CDR2 FQGNSA. CDR3 loop: CASSTQGVSNQPQHF. The CDR3 bases are TGTGCCAGCAGCACACAGGGAGTAAGCAATCAGCCCCAGCATTTT.

The chain is built from TRBV6-6 and TRBJ2-7; no clear D. V was pared by 5 bases and J by 2 bases, with 7 bases between. The CDR3 is made up of 12 amino acids. Germline lookup yields CDR1 MNHNY and CDR2 SVGAGI (reference sequence). DNA of the CDR3: TGTGCCAGCAGTACGGTCCCCTACGAGCAGTACTTC. This encodes CASSTVPYEQYF.

A few counts support this clonotype. V gene TRBV6-2 or TRBV6-3 combines with J gene TRBJ1-1; 7 bases are a match to TRBD1. Germline CDR1 is MNHEY and CDR2 is SVGEGT. V gave up 7 bases and J gave up 7 bases; unmatched junction bases: 6. The CDR3 is 12 residues long. Here the CDR3 DNA reads TGTGCCAGCACCCAGGGGGGGGATGAAGCTTTCTTT. Residues: CASTQGGDEAFF.

This clonotype came up many times. CDR3 bases: TGTGCCAGCAGTCGACCCGGGACAGGAAAAGAAGCTTTCTTT. Its translation is CASSRPGTGKEAFF. The V and J genes are TRBV7-2 and TRBJ1-1, with 8 bases identical to TRBD1. J lost 8 bases, V lost 6 bases, and 11 bases had no gene match. The CDR3 runs 14 residues. CDR1 and CDR2 from the germline V gene are SGHTA and FQGNSA.

This clonotype was found a few times. CDR3 nucleotides: TGTGCCAGCAGCTCGGGGGGGGGGACTGCCAATGAGCAGTTCTTC. This translates into CASSSGGGTANEQFF. The chain couples TRBV7-7 to TRBJ2-1; 8 bases align to TRBD2. Germline V gene sequence: CDR1 SSHAT, CDR2 FNYEAQ (reference sequence). The CDR3 spans 15 residues. V dropped 4 bases and J dropped 6; count of bases not matched to a gene: 8.

The chain joins TRBV7-9 to TRBJ2-1; TRBD2 agrees at 16 bases. The CDR3 has 16 amino acids. Trimming cost V 4 bases and J 7 bases; bases outside gene matches: 4. From germline, CDR1 is SEHNR and CDR2 FQNEAQ (reference sequence). CDR3 region: CASSSGLAGGPNEQFF. The CDR3 DNA sequence: TGTGCCAGCAGCTCGGGACTAGCGGGGGGGCCTAATGAGCAGTTCTTC.

This clonotype was picked up a small number of times. The DNA of the CDR3 is TGTGCCAGCACCCCACCGGACAGGGACTATGGCTACACCTTC. The encoded protein is CASTPPDRDYGYTF. The chain couples TRBV28 to TRBJ1-2; 8 bases match TRBD1. The ends lost 7 bases at V and 3 bases at J; junction bases unmatched: 7. Germline CDR1 MDHEN, CDR2 SYDVKM. The CDR3 is 14 amino acids.

This clonotype was counted only a few times. The genes are TRBV4-1 and TRBJ1-2; D is uncertain. Trimming removed 3 bases from V and 4 bases from J, with 12 bases in between. The CDR3 consists of 14 residues. Germline CDR1 MGHRA, CDR2 YSYEKL. The CDR3 loop reads CASSHTGSSYGYTF. CDR3 nucleotides: TGCGCCAGCAGCCATACGGGTTCGAGCTATGGCTACACCTTC.

This clonotype was recorded a few times. This chain uses TRBV4-1 with TRBJ2-3; 9 bases are a match to TRBD1. Germline V CDR1 and CDR2: MGHRA, YSYEKL. This CDR3 has 16 amino acids. V trimming: 1 base; J trimming: 4 bases; junction bases outside the gene matches: 6. CDR3 nucleotide sequence: TGCGCCAGCAGCCAAGCTTACAGGGGGCTCGCAGATACGCAGTATTTT. Encoded protein: CASSQAYRGLADTQYF.

The CDR3 reads CASSQDLGANVLTF. Written as DNA, the CDR3 is TGTGCCAGCAGCCAAGATCTGGGGGCCAACGTCCTGACTTTC. V and J are TRBV4-2 and TRBJ2-6, with D uncertain. Germline assignment: CDR1 LGHNA and CDR2 YNFKEQ. The CDR3 length is 14 residues. Deletions cut 0 bases from V and 4 bases from J, with 4 bases between.

This chain connects TRBV28 to TRBJ1-5, with D unresolved. Trimming shortened V by 4 bases and J by 6 bases, and 13 bases separated the two germline ends. Germline CDR1 and CDR2: MDHEN and SYDVKM. The CDR3 runs 14 residues. CDR3 amino acids: CASSSGLLGQPQHF. DNA of the CDR3: TGTGCCAGCAGTTCGGGCCTGTTGGGTCAGCCCCAGCATTTT.

This clonotype occurred a few times. Written as DNA, the CDR3 is TGTGCCAGCAGGTCCAGGGGGCCCTCCTACGAGCAGTACTTC. Its translation is CASRSRGPSYEQYF. This chain links TRBV7-9 with TRBJ2-7; the match to TRBD1 covers 8 bases. CDR1 is SEHNR, CDR2 FQNEAQ, per germline (reference sequence). After removal of 6 bases from V and 0 bases from J, the junction contained 4 bases not matched to a gene. The CDR3 covers 14 residues.

This clonotype was detected once. The V and J genes are TRBV19 and TRBJ2-5; 12 bases match TRBD1. V lost 3 bases to trimming and J lost 5 bases; unmatched junction nucleotides: 7. This CDR3 comprises 16 residues. Germline V lookup: CDR1 LNHDA, CDR2 SQIVND (reference sequence). In DNA, the CDR3 is TGTGCCAGTAGTATCTTCCCGGGACAGGGGGCTGAGACCCAGTACTTC. This translates into CASSIFPGQGAETQYF.

The chain carries TRBV2 and TRBJ2-1; 8 bases agree with TRBD1. The CDR3 is 14 amino acids. Trimming at V came to 6 bases and at J to 6 bases, leaving 7 bases not matched to a gene. Germline-derived CDR1 and CDR2 are SNHLY and FYNNEI. The CDR3 reads CASSPDRVTNEQFF. The DNA for the CDR3 is TGTGCCAGCAGCCCGGACAGGGTGACCAATGAGCAGTTCTTC. The whole variable domain, remainder taken from reference TRBV2 and TRBJ2-1, is EPEVTQTPSHQVTQMGQEVILRCVPISNHLYFYWYRQILGQKVEFLVSFYNNEISEKSEIFDDQFSVERPDGSNFTLKIRSTKLEDSAMYFCASSPDRVTNEQFFGPGTRLTVL.

This clonotype was detected only a few times. The chain joins TRBV4-1 to TRBJ1-5; D may be TRBD1 (5 bases). The germline CDR1 and CDR2 sequences are MGHRA and YSYEKL. Trimming pared 1 base from V and 1 base from J, leaving 11 bases between. This CDR3 has 16 amino acids. The CDR3 is CASSQVLRDSNQPQHF. The CDR3 DNA follows: TGCGCCAGCAGCCAAGTTTTAAGGGACAGCAATCAGCCCCAGCATTTT.